This T cell receptor beta chain was sequenced in a study of blood T cell repertoires in COVID-19. Study-wide context: The United States, Italy and Spain supplied acute and convalescent COVID-19 samples. Sample material is recorded as cDNA or gDNA derived from T cells, B-cell-depleted T cells, or PBMCs.

V trimming: 4 bases; J trimming: 0 bases; junction bases outside the gene matches: 8. This CDR3 is built from 17 residues. Per germline, CDR1 ENHRY and CDR2 SYGVKD. Per the authors' pipeline: Amplification from reference gene primers served as the basis for estimated nucleated cell counts. The data were produced by immunoSEQ multiplex PCR, yet TCRdb's version contains in-frame clones alone and is incomplete. V and J calls plus clone size are reproduced from that table; the DNA served to infer D and trimming. This table holds about 300,000 clones, more than 70% found once. The receptor's source is a man younger than 35 who had recovered from COVID-19. The sequenced sample was peripheral blood. The chain employs TRBV10-3 and TRBJ2-7; the match to TRBD2 covers 11 bases. The CDR3 reads CAISANAGTSGSYEQYF. The CDR3 DNA is TGTGCCATCAGTGCAAACGCCGGGACTAGCGGCTCCTACGAGCAGTACTTC.